This paragraph covers one TCR beta chain sequence. The data belong to a study of blood T cell repertoires in COVID-19. Study-wide context: The cDNA or gDNA used as material had been derived from T cells, B-cell-depleted T cells, or PBMCs.

The authors' processing: The assay estimated nucleated cells by amplifying reference gene primers. Assay: immunoSEQ multiplex PCR; the TCRdb copy retains only in-frame clones and omits some. The DNA gave D and trimming, while V, J and clone size come from that table. The sample lists 250,000 to 400,000 clones; roughly nine tenths were seen once. All recovered Cohort 3 donors got two negative PCRs, got clearance, or saw symptom resolution. The CDR3 is made up of 14 amino acids. The V end was cut by 1 base, the J end by 8 bases, with 9 bases between. Per the germline V gene, CDR1 is LNHDA and CDR2 is SQIVND (reference sequence).

This TCR derives from a man aged 55 to 70 who had recovered from COVID-19. The chain recombines TRBV19 with TRBJ1-6, with a weak D call TRBD1 (5 bases). Input material: PBMCs or T cells enriched from blood (not recorded which). CDR3 DNA: TGTGCCAGTAGTATAGGACAGCAGGATTCACCCCTCCACTTT. As protein: CASSIGQQDSPLHF.